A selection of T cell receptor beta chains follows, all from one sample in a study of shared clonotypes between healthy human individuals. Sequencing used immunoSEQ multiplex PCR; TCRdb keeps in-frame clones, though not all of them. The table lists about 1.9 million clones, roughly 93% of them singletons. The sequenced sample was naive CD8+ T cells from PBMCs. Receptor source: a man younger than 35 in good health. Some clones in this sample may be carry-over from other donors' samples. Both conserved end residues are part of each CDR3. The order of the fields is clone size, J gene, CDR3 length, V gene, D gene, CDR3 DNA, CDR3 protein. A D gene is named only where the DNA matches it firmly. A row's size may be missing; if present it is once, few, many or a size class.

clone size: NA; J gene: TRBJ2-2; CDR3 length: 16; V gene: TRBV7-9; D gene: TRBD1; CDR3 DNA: TGTGCCAGCAGCTTGCGGGACAGGGGGCTGACCGGGGAGCTGTTTTTT; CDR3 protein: CASSLRDRGLTGELFF
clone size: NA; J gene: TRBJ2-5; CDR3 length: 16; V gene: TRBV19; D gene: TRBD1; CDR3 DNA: TGTGCCAGTAGTGCTGGACAGGGCTCTTTGTGGGAGACCCAGTACTTC; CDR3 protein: CASSAGQGSLWETQYF
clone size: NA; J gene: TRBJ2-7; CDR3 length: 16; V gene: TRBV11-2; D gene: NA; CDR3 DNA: TGTGCCAGCAGCCCCGGGACTTCCCTTAGCTCCTACGAGCAGTACTTC; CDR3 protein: CASSPGTSLSSYEQYF
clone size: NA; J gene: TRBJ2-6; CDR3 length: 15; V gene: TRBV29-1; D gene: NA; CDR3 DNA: TGCAGCGTTGAAGATCCAGACTCTGGGGCCAACGTCCTGACTTTC; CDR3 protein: CSVEDPDSGANVLTF
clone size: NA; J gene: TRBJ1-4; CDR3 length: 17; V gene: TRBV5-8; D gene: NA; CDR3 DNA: TGTGCCAGCAGCCTCGGCGTCGGAGGGTTCTCTAATGAAAAACTGTTTTTT; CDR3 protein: CASSLGVGGFSNEKLFF
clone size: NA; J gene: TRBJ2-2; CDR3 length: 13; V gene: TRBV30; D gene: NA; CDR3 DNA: TGTGCCTGGAGTGTACCGGGCTCCACGGAGCTGTTTTTT; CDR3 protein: CAWSVPGSTELFF
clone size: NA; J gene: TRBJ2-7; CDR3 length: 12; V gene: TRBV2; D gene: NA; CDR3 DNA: TGTGCCAGCAGTGATAACGGCCACGAGCAGTACTTC; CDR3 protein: CASSDNGHEQYF
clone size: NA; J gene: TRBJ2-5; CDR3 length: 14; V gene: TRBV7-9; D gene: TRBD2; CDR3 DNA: TGTGCCAGCAGCTTTAGGGAGGGGCAAGAGACCCAGTACTTC; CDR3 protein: CASSFREGQETQYF
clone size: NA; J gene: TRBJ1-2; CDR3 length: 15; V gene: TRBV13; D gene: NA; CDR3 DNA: TGTGCCAGCAGCCGGCGGGGGGGCCTCAGACTTGGCTACACCTTC; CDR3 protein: CASSRRGGLRLGYTF
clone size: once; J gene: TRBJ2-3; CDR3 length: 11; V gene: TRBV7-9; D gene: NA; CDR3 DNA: TGTGCCAGCAGACCTACAGATACGCAGTATTTT; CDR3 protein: CASRPTDTQYF
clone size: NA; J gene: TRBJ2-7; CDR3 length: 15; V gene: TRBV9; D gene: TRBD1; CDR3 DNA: TGTGCCAGCAGCGGACCCGGGACAGGGCCGAGCGAGCAGTACTTC; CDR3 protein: CASSGPGTGPSEQYF
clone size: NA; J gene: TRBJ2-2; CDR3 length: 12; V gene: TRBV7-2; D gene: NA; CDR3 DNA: TGTGCCAGCAGCTTAGCCACCGGGGAGCTGTTTTTT; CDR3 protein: CASSLATGELFF
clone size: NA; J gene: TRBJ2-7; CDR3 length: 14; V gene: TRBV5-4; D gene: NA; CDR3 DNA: TGTGCCAGCAGTTCCGACCGGGACAAAAGCGAGCAGTACTTC; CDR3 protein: CASSSDRDKSEQYF
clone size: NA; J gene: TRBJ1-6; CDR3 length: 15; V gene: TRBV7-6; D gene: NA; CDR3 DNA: TGTGCCAGCAGCTCAGAGAGCTCCTATAATTCACCCCTCCACTTT; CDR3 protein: CASSSESSYNSPLHF
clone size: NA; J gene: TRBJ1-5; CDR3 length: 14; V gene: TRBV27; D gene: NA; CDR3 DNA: TGTGCCAGCGGGCCGACAGGTCCCTGGCAGCCCCAGCATTTT; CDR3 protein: CASGPTGPWQPQHF
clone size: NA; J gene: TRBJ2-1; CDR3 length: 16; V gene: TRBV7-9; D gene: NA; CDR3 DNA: TGTGCCAGCAGCTCGCCGACAGGCAGCTCCTACAATGAGCAGTTCTTC; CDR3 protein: CASSSPTGSSYNEQFF